This TCR beta chain was identified during a study of identical twins. Notes on the study in general: Twins' excess sharing was less marked for out-of-frame beta sequences. The abundant beta clonotypes from cord blood had fewer insertions, and memory repertoires had none of this. The models systematically underestimated how much out-of-frame TCR alpha was shared in monozygotic twins.

Per germline, CDR1 LGHDT and CDR2 YNNKEL (reference sequence). V was trimmed by 0 bases and J by 6 bases, leaving 5 bases between them. CDR3 length: 12 residues. Unique molecular identifiers were present on the cDNA, which also gained a universal primer site by template switching. One entry per CDR3 protein, called by TCRdb with MiXCR from the 5' RACE reads. This table holds some 900,000 distinct CDR3 sequences, about 12% found once. This clonotype was seen at least ten times. Its antigen is still unknown. A further study also used this sample, focusing on yellow fever vaccine responses in identical twins.

Sequencing was performed on PBMCs. This chain links TRBV3-1 with TRBJ2-5; D remains unclear. The receptor was isolated from a young woman in good health. CDR3 in DNA: TGTGCCAGCAGCCAAGAGACAAAGACCCAGTACTTC. It specifies CASSQETKTQYF.